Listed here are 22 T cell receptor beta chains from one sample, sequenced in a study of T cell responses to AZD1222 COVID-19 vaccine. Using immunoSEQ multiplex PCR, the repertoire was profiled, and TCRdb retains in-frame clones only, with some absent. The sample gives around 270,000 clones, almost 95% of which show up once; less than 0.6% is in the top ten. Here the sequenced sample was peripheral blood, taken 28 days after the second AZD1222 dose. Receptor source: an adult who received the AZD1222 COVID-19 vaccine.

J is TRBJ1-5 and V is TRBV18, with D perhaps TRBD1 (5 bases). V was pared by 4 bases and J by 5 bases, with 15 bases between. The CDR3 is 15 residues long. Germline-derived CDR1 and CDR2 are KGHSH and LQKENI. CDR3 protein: CASSLRPRADQPQHF. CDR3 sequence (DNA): TGTGCCAGCTCACTCAGACCCAGGGCTGATCAGCCCCAGCATTTT.

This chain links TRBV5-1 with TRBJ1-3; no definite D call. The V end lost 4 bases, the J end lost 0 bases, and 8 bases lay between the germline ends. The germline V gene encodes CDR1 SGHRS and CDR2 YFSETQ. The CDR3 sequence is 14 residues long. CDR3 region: CASSQAGSGNTIYF. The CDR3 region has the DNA TGCGCCAGCAGCCAGGCGGGCTCTGGAAACACCATATATTTT.

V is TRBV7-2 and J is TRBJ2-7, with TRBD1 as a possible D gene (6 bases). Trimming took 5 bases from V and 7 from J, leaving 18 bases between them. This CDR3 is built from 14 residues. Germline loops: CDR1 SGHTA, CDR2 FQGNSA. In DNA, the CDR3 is TGTGCCAGCAGCCAAACTCCAGGGGTTGGTGAGCAGTACTTC. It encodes CASSQTPGVGEQYF.

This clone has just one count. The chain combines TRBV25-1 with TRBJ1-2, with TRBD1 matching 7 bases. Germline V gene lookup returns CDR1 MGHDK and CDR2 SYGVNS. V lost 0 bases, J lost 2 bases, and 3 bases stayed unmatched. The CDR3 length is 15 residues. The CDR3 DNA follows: TGTGCCAGCAGTGAATACTCGGGACAGAACTATGGCTACACCTTC. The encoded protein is CASSEYSGQNYGYTF.

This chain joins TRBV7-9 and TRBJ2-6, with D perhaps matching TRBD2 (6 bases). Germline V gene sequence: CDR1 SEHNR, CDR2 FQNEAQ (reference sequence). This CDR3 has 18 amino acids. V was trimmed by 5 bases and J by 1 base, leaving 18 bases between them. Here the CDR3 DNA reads TGTGCCAGCAGCGCCCACGACTCACGGGGGTCTGGGGCCAACGTCCTGACTTTC. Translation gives CASSAHDSRGSGANVLTF.

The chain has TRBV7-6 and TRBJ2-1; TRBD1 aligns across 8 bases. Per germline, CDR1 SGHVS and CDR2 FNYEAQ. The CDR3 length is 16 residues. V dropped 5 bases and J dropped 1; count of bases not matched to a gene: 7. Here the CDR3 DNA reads TGTGCCAGCAGCCCCGGGACAGGAGTATCCTACAATGAGCAGTTCTTC. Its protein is CASSPGTGVSYNEQFF.

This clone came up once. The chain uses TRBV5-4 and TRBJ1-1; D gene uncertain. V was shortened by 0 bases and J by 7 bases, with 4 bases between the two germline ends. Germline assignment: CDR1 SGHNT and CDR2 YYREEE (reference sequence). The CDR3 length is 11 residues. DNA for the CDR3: TGTGCCAGCAGCTTGGGTGGTGAAGCTTTCTTT. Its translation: CASSLGGEAFF.

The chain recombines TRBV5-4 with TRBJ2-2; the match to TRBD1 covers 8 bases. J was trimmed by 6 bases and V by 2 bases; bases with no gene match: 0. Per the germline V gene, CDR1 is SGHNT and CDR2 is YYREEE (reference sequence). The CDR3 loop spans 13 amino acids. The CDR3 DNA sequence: TGTGCCAGCAGCTTACAGGGGGCCGGGGAGCTGTTTTTT. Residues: CASSLQGAGELFF.

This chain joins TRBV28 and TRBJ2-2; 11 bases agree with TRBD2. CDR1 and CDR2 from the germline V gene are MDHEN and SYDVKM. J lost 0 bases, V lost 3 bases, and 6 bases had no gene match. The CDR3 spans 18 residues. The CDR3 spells CASSLPSGGRSNTGELFF. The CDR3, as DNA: TGTGCCAGCAGTTTGCCTAGCGGGGGGCGATCGAACACCGGGGAGCTGTTTTTT.

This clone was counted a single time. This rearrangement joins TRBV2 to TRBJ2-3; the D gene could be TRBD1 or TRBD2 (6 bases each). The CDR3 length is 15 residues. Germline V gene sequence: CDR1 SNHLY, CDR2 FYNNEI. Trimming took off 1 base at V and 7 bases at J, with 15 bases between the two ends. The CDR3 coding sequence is TGTGCCAGCAGTGAAGTAGGCTCGGGGGCGCATACGCAGTATTTT. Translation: CASSEVGSGAHTQYF.

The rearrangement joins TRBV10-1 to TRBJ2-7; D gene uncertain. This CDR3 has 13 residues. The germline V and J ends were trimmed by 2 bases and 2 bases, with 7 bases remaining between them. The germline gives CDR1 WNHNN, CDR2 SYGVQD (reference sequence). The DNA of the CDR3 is TGCGCCAGCAGTGAGGCGTACCCCTACGAGCAGTACTTC. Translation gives CASSEAYPYEQYF.

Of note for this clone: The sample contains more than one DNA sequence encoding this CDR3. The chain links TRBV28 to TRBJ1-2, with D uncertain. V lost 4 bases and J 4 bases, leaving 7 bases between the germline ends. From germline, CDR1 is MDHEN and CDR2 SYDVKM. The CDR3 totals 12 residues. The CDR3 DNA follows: TGTGCCAGCAGTTCGGGAACCTATGGCTACACCTTC. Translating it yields CASSSGTYGYTF.

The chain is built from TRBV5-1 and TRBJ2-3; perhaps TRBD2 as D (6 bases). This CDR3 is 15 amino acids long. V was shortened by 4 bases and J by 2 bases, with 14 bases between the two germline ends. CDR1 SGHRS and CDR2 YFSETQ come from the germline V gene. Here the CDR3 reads CASSATSRPTDTQYF. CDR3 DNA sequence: TGCGCCAGCAGCGCAACTAGCAGACCCACAGATACGCAGTATTTT. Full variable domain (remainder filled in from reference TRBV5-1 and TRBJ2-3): KAGVTQTPRYLIKTRGQQVTLSCSPISGHRSVSWYQQTPGQGLQFLFEYFSETQRNKGNFPGRFSGRQFSNSRSEMNVSTLELGDSALYLCASSATSRPTDTQYFGPGTRLTVL.

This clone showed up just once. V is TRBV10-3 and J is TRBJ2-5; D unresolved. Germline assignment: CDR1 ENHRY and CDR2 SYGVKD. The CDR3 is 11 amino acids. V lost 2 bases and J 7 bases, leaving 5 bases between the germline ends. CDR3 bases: TGTGCCATCAGTGAGATGGGGACCCAGTACTTC. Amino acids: CAISEMGTQYF.

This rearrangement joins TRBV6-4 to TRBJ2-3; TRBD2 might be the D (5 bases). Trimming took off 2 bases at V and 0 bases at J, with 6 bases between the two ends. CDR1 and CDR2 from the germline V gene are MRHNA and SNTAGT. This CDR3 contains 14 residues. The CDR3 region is CASSDGGSTDTQYF. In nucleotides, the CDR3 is TGTGCCAGCAGTGACGGCGGGAGCACAGATACGCAGTATTTT.

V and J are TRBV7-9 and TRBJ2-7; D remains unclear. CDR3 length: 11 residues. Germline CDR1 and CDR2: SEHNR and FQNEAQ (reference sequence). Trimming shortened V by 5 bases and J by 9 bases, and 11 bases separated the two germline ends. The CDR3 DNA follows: TGTGCCAGCAGCCCAGATTCGGTGCAGTACTTC. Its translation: CASSPDSVQYF.

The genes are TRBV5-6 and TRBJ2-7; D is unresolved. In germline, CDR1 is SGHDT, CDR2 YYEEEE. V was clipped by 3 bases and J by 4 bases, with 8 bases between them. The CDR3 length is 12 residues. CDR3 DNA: TGTGCCAGCAGCTCTAGGGTGTACGAGCAGTACTTC. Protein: CASSSRVYEQYF.

CDR3: CASRSQGIRTEAFF. The CDR3 coding sequence is TGTGCCAGCCGATCACAGGGGATTAGGACTGAAGCTTTCTTT. The rearrangement links TRBV28 to TRBJ1-1; 7 bases fit TRBD1. After removal of 8 bases from V and 5 bases from J, the junction contained 11 bases not matched to a gene. The CDR3 has 14 residues. Looked up from germline, CDR1 is MDHEN and CDR2 is SYDVKM.

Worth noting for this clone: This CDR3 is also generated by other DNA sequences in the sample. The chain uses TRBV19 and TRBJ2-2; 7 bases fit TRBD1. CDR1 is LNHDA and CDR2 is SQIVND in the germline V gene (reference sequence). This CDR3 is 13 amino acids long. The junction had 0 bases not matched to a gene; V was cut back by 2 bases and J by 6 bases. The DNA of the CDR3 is TGTGCCAGTAGTATAAGGGGGCCCGGGGAGCTGTTTTTT. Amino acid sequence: CASSIRGPGELFF. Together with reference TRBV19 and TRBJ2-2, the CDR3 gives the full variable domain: DGGITQSPKYLFRKEGQNVTLSCEQNLNHDAMYWYRQDPGQGLRLIYYSQIVNDFQKGDIAEGYSVSREKKESFPLTVTSAQKNPTAFYLCASSIRGPGELFFGEGSRLTVL.

The CDR3 here is CASSINRVYGNTIYF. The CDR3 nucleotides are TGTGCCAGCAGTATAAACAGGGTTTACGGAAACACCATATATTTT. The gene calls are TRBV28 and TRBJ1-3, with a possible D match to TRBD1 (6 bases). Germline lookup yields CDR1 MDHEN and CDR2 SYDVKM. The germline V and J ends were trimmed by 5 bases and 4 bases, with 15 bases remaining between them. This CDR3 is built from 15 residues.

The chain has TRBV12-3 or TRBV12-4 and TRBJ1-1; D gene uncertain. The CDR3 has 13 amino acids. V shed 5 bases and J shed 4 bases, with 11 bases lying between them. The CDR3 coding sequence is TGTGCCAGCAGTAGGGTGAAAGGCACTGAAGCTTTCTTT. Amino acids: CASSRVKGTEAFF.

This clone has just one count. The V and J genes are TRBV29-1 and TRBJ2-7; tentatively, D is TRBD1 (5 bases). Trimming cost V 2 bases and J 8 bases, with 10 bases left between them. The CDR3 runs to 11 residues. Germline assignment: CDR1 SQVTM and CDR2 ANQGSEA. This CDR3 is CSVENLGQQYF. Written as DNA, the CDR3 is TGCAGCGTTGAAAACTTGGGGCAGCAGTACTTC.